Listed here are 27 T cell receptor beta chains from one sample, sequenced in a study of early T cells in non-severe SARS-CoV-2 infection. TCRdb fed the 5' RACE reads into MiXCR, producing one record per CDR3 protein. The sample includes roughly 80,000 distinct CDR3 sequences, around an eighth of them seen just once. The sequencing sample was made of whole blood. The receptors originated from an adult who was a healthcare worker with PCR-confirmed SARS-CoV-2 infection or an uninfected control (not recorded which).

A few counts support this clonotype. The V gene is TRBV11-2, the J gene TRBJ2-3; 14 bases align to TRBD2. The CDR3 extends over 19 amino acids. V lost 4 bases to trimming and J lost 1 base; unmatched junction nucleotides: 10. Germline CDR1 is SGHAT and CDR2 is FQNNGV. For the CDR3, the DNA is TGTGCCAGCAGCTGGGGACTAGCGGGGGCTACTTTCCGCACAGATACGCAGTATTTT. Amino acids: CASSWGLAGATFRTDTQYF.

V is TRBV9 and J is TRBJ1-2; perhaps TRBD1 as D (6 bases). Germline V lookup: CDR1 SGDLS, CDR2 YYNGEE. The CDR3 runs to 16 residues. Trimming removed 4 bases from V and 4 bases from J, with 20 bases in between. The CDR3 region is CASSTTGFQGGYGYTF. CDR3 nucleotides: TGTGCCAGCAGCACAACAGGGTTCCAAGGGGGCTATGGCTACACCTTC.

The table lists this clonotype with many counts. The CDR3 protein is CASSTGTSGEQYF. The CDR3 nucleotides read TGTGCCAGCAGCACCGGGACTAGCGGAGAGCAGTACTTC. This rearrangement joins TRBV9 to TRBJ2-7, with 11 bases fitting TRBD2. CDR3 length: 13 residues. With V trimmed by 4 bases and J by 7 bases, 4 bases remained unmatched. The germline gives CDR1 SGDLS, CDR2 YYNGEE. Variable domain in full (rest from reference TRBV9 and TRBJ2-7): DSGVTQTPKHLITATGQRVTLRCSPRSGDLSVYWYQQSLDQGLQFLIQYYNGEERAKGNILERFSAQQFPDLHSELNLSSLELGDSALYFCASSTGTSGEQYFGPGTRLTVT.

The chain links TRBV7-2 to TRBJ2-5; D could derive from TRBD1 or TRBD2 (6 bases each). The germline gives CDR1 SGHTA, CDR2 FQGNSA. V lost 1 base to trimming and J lost 9 bases, with 30 bases between them. CDR3 length: 19 amino acids. CDR3 nucleotide sequence: TGTGCCAGCAGCTTAGGGGGGGCGCGCTCCGCCGTTAGGGCAGGGCCCCAGTACTTC. It encodes CASSLGGARSAVRAGPQYF.

As DNA, the CDR3 is TGTGCCAGCAGTTTAACCTCGACCCGCACGAATCAGCCCCAGCATTTT. Amino acid sequence: CASSLTSTRTNQPQHF. The gene calls are TRBV12-3 or TRBV12-4 and TRBJ1-5; D remains ambiguous. Trimming shortened V by 2 bases and J by 4 bases, and 15 bases separated the two germline ends. This CDR3 has 16 amino acids.

This clonotype was counted only a few times. This chain uses TRBV23-1 with TRBJ2-3; D is unresolved. TRBV23-1 is given ORF status, its function remaining uncertain. With 0 bases removed from V and 9 bases from J, the gap between germline ends came to 16 bases. The CDR3 is made up of 15 amino acids. For the CDR3, the DNA is TGCGCCAGCAGTCAATCCCCCCCCTGGTTAGGCACGCAGTATTTT. Residues: CASSQSPPWLGTQYF.

The chain links TRBV7-9 to TRBJ1-4; unclear D gene. Germline CDR1 and CDR2: SEHNR and FQNEAQ (reference sequence). V lost 5 bases to trimming and J lost 15 bases, with 16 bases between them. The CDR3 consists of 12 residues. The CDR3: CASSPVPQRVFF. The CDR3 nucleotides are TGTGCCAGCAGCCCCGTCCCTCAGAGGGTGTTTTTT.

Only a few counts were recorded for this clonotype. V gene TRBV18 combines with J gene TRBJ1-1, with a possible D match to TRBD1 (5 bases). The CDR3 consists of 15 residues. Trimming took 3 bases from V and 5 from J, leaving 16 bases between them. CDR1 KGHSH and CDR2 LQKENI come from the germline V gene. The CDR3 sequence is CASSPRRGGETEAFF. The CDR3 DNA sequence: TGTGCCAGCTCACCGAGGAGGGGCGGAGAGACTGAAGCTTTCTTT.

The J gene is TRBJ1-2, the V gene TRBV29-1; D not certain. CDR1 and CDR2 (germline): SQVTM, ANQGSEA. The CDR3 has 9 residues. Trimming took 5 bases from V and 8 from J, leaving 6 bases between them. Here the CDR3 reads CSVSDGYTF. The CDR3 DNA reads as TGCAGCGTTAGCGACGGCTACACCTTC.

In this sample, this clonotype turned up many times. This sequence joins TRBV7-6 and TRBJ2-1; perhaps TRBD2 as D (5 bases). The CDR3 runs to 17 residues. Trimming took 5 bases from V and 2 from J, leaving 19 bases between them. In germline, CDR1 is SGHVS, CDR2 FNYEAQ. The CDR3, as DNA: TGTGCCAGCAGCGGAGAGGGTGCTACTCACCCCTACAATGAGCAGTTCTTC. Translating it yields CASSGEGATHPYNEQFF.

As concerns this clonotype: One junction end disagrees with the germline gene, perhaps due to a read error. The gene calls are TRBV10-1 and TRBJ1-1; the D gene is possibly TRBD1 (6 bases). This CDR3 contains 15 residues. CDR1 and CDR2 (germline): WNHNN, SYGVQD (reference sequence). The chain's CDR3 is CASSESGGPNSEAFF. The DNA for the CDR3 is TGCGCCAGCAGTGAGTCCGGGGGGCCGAACTCTGAAGCTTTCTTT.

This clonotype has just a few counts. This chain joins TRBV9 and TRBJ2-1, with D tentatively TRBD1 (6 bases). The CDR3 length is 13 residues. In germline, CDR1 is SGDLS, CDR2 YYNGEE. Trimming stripped 3 bases from V and 10 bases from J, with 14 bases between. The CDR3 region has the DNA TGTGCCAGCAGCGCCGGACAGTGGGGAGAGCAGTTCTTC. Translated: CASSAGQWGEQFF.

DNA of the CDR3: TGCGCCAGCAGCCCGACGGGAACTAGCGGGAGGGAGACCCAGTACTTC. Its translation is CASSPTGTSGRETQYF. The rearrangement joins TRBV5-1 to TRBJ2-5, with 12 nucleotides matching TRBD2. CDR3 length: 16 amino acids. V gave up 4 bases and J gave up 5 bases; unmatched junction bases: 9. Germline V gives CDR1 SGHRS, CDR2 YFSETQ.

This clonotype was detected a few times. The chain links TRBV29-1 to TRBJ2-5, with 11 bases fitting TRBD2. Germline CDR1 and CDR2: SQVTM and ANQGSEA. The J segment lost 7 bases and the V segment lost 4 bases, leaving 5 bases of the junction unmatched. The CDR3 loop spans 13 amino acids. The DNA for the CDR3 is TGCAGCGTTGGAACTAGCGGGAGCCCGACCCAGTACTTC. It specifies CSVGTSGSPTQYF. Full variable domain (missing parts from reference TRBV29-1 and TRBJ2-5): SAVISQKPSRDICQRGTSLTIQCQVDSQVTMMFWYRQQPGQSLTLIATANQGSEATYESGFVIDKFPISRPNLTFSTLTVSNMSPEDSSIYLCSVGTSGSPTQYFGPGTRLLVL.

The genes are TRBV5-1 and TRBJ1-3, with D possibly TRBD1 on 6 matching bases. Germline V gene sequence: CDR1 SGHRS, CDR2 YFSETQ. This CDR3 region has 16 residues. Trimming took 4 bases from V and 2 from J, leaving 16 bases between them. The CDR3 DNA sequence: TGCGCCAGCAGCCTAACGACAGGATCGACTGGAAACACCATATATTTT. Protein product: CASSLTTGSTGNTIYF.

The V and J genes are TRBV3-1 and TRBJ2-2; 12 bases fit TRBD2. Germline CDR1 reads LGHDT; CDR2 reads YNNKEL (reference sequence). V was clipped by 3 bases and J by 0 bases; unmatched bases: 5. The CDR3 loop spans 18 amino acids. The CDR3 loop is CASSHYSSGRANTGELFF. CDR3 DNA sequence: TGTGCCAGCAGCCACTATTCTAGCGGGAGGGCGAACACCGGGGAGCTGTTTTTT.

The chain has TRBV4-2 and TRBJ2-2; D is unclear. The CDR3 is 13 amino acids. Trimming removed 4 bases at V and 6 bases at J, with 9 bases between. In germline, CDR1 is LGHNA, CDR2 YNFKEQ. In DNA form, the CDR3 reads TGTGCCAGCAGCCGGACCGTGTCCGGGGAGCTGTTTTTT. Protein: CASSRTVSGELFF.

The J gene is TRBJ1-1, the V gene TRBV20-1; 7 bases line up with TRBD1. The ends lost 4 bases at V and 1 base at J; junction bases unmatched: 3. The CDR3 is made up of 13 amino acids. Germline CDR1 DFQATT, CDR2 SNEGSKA (reference sequence). This CDR3 reads CSAIDRANTEAFF. The CDR3, as DNA: TGCAGTGCTATTGACAGGGCGAACACTGAAGCTTTCTTT.

The gene calls are TRBV6-6 and TRBJ1-1; perhaps TRBD1 as D (5 bases). With 3 bases removed from V and 1 base from J, the gap between germline ends came to 9 bases. CDR3 length: 14 residues. Germline V gene sequence: CDR1 MNHNY, CDR2 SVGAGI (reference sequence). The CDR3 here is CASSYQGPNTEAFF. CDR3 DNA sequence: TGTGCCAGCAGTTATCAGGGACCGAACACTGAAGCTTTCTTT.

This clonotype occurred a few times. The chain is built from TRBV6-2 or TRBV6-3 and TRBJ2-1; D gene uncertain. The germline V gene encodes CDR1 MNHEY and CDR2 SVGEGT. Trimming took off 0 bases at V and 8 bases at J, with 5 bases between the two ends. The CDR3 contains 12 residues. In DNA, the CDR3 is TGTGCCAGCAGTTACTCGACCGATGAGCAGTTCTTC. It is translated as CASSYSTDEQFF.

This clonotype was observed a handful of times. This sequence joins TRBV29-1 and TRBJ2-7; 12 positions agree with TRBD2. The germline CDR1 and CDR2 sequences are SQVTM and ANQGSEA. Trimming at V came to 4 bases and at J to 6 bases, leaving 7 bases not matched to a gene. The CDR3 totals 14 residues. CDR3 loop: CSVAGTSGGREQYF. DNA of the CDR3: TGCAGCGTTGCTGGCACTAGCGGGGGGCGCGAGCAGTACTTC.

This clonotype was detected many times. This sequence joins TRBV7-8 and TRBJ2-2, with no clear D. This CDR3 has 16 amino acids. Trimming stripped 0 bases from V and 1 base from J, with 9 bases between. The germline V gene encodes CDR1 SGHVS and CDR2 FQNEAQ. The CDR3 coding sequence is TGTGCCAGCAGCTTAGCGCCCTATAGGAACACCGGGGAGCTGTTTTTT. It codes for CASSLAPYRNTGELFF. The full variable domain, with the rest looked up from reference TRBV7-8 and TRBJ2-2, is GAGVSQSPRYKVAKRGQDVALRCDPISGHVSLFWYQQALGQGPEFLTYFQNEAQLDKSGLPSDRFFAERPEGSVSTLKIQRTQQEDSAVYLCASSLAPYRNTGELFFGEGSRLTVL.

This clonotype was counted at least ten times. The J gene is TRBJ2-5, the V gene TRBV18; TRBD2 might be the D (6 bases). Germline CDR1 reads KGHSH; CDR2 reads LQKENI. The length of the CDR3 is 15 residues. Deletions cut 2 bases from V and 2 bases from J, with 12 bases between. The CDR3 nucleotides read TGTGCCAGCTCACCAATAGGTAGCGGTCAAGAGACCCAGTACTTC. Its protein product is CASSPIGSGQETQYF.

This clonotype has just a few counts. This chain uses TRBV7-9 with TRBJ2-7, with D perhaps TRBD1 (5 bases). Germline V CDR1 and CDR2: SEHNR, FQNEAQ (reference sequence). V was pared by 7 bases and J by 0 bases, with 10 bases between. The CDR3 contains 13 residues. CDR3 region: CASTGHNSYEQYF. CDR3 DNA sequence: TGTGCCAGCACCGGACATAACTCCTACGAGCAGTACTTC.

This clonotype was found many times. This chain joins TRBV6-2 or TRBV6-3 and TRBJ2-7, with 13 positions matching TRBD2. The germline CDR1 and CDR2 sequences are MNHEY and SVGEGT. Unmatched junction bases numbered 2, after V lost 4 bases and J lost 2 bases. The CDR3 loop spans 15 amino acids. CDR3 DNA: TGTGCCAGCAGTTCCGGGACTAGCGGGACCTACGAGCAGTACTTC. It codes for CASSSGTSGTYEQYF.

At least ten counts were recorded for this clonotype. This chain connects TRBV5-1 to TRBJ2-1; D is possibly TRBD1 or TRBD2 (7 bases each). Germline V gene data show CDR1 as SGHRS and CDR2 as YFSETQ. The CDR3 totals 14 residues. Trimming shortened V by 2 bases and J by 8 bases, and 14 bases separated the two germline ends. CDR3 sequence (DNA): TGCGCCAGCAGCTTTAAGGCAGGGGGGGATGAGCAGTTCTTC. It yields the protein CASSFKAGGDEQFF.

The V and J genes are TRBV4-2 and TRBJ1-2; 7 bases are a match to TRBD1. The CDR3 runs 16 residues. The J segment lost 4 bases and the V segment lost 2 bases, leaving 10 bases of the junction unmatched. Germline CDR1 and CDR2: LGHNA and YNFKEQ. The CDR3 reads CASSQTDRQGSYGYTF. The CDR3 nucleotides read TGTGCCAGCAGCCAAACGGACAGGCAGGGTTCCTATGGCTACACCTTC.